These 24 T cell receptor beta chains originate from one sample sequenced in a study of early T cells in non-severe SARS-CoV-2 infection. TCRdb re-called the 5' RACE reads with MiXCR, one entry per CDR3 protein. The sample has 40,000 or so distinct CDR3 sequences, roughly 12% seen once. Material for sequencing was whole blood. All receptors come from an adult who was a healthcare worker with PCR-confirmed SARS-CoV-2 infection or an uninfected control (not recorded which).

This clonotype turned up a few times. The rearrangement uses TRBV28 and TRBJ1-5; D not resolved. V was pared by 4 bases and J by 3 bases, with 7 bases between. Germline CDR1 and CDR2: MDHEN and SYDVKM. This CDR3 is built from 13 residues. Here the CDR3 reads CASSSHNNQPQHF. In DNA, the CDR3 is TGTGCCAGCAGTTCCCATAACAATCAGCCCCAGCATTTT.

This clonotype occurred many times. The CDR3 DNA reads as TGTGCTAGTGGTTTGGTATTAAGTGGGGTTGGTGAGCAGTTCTTC. Protein product: CASGLVLSGVGEQFF. The V and J genes are TRBV12-5 and TRBJ2-1; no reliable D call. CDR3 length: 15 amino acids. Deletions cut 0 bases from V and 9 bases from J, with 15 bases between. The germline V gene has CDR1 LGHNT and CDR2 FRNRAP.

CDR3: CASSGPQSSYEQYF. The CDR3 nucleotides are TGTGCCAGCAGCGGACCACAGAGCTCCTACGAGCAGTACTTC. V is TRBV4-2 and J is TRBJ2-7, with D unresolved. The CDR3 sequence is 14 residues long. Germline CDR1 reads LGHNA; CDR2 reads YNFKEQ. V gave up 5 bases and J gave up 0 bases, with 11 bases separating them.

At least ten counts were recorded for this clonotype. This chain uses TRBV15 with TRBJ2-1; unclear D gene. Trimming left V 0 bases short and J 8 bases short, with 8 bases between. Germline V gene sequence: CDR1 LNHNV, CDR2 YYDKDF (reference sequence). The CDR3 length is 13 residues. The DNA for the CDR3 is TGTGCCACCAGCAGAGATCACGCGGATGAGCAGTTCTTC. It specifies CATSRDHADEQFF.

This clonotype showed up many times. V usage is TRBV11-1 and J usage is TRBJ2-4; D may be TRBD2 (5 bases). The CDR3 runs 15 residues. Per germline, CDR1 SGHAT and CDR2 FQDESV (reference sequence). The V end lost 1 base, the J end lost 0 bases, and 7 bases lay between the germline ends. CDR3 loop: CASSLDGVAKNIQYF. The CDR3 DNA sequence: TGTGCCAGCAGCTTAGACGGGGTAGCCAAAAACATTCAGTACTTC.

This clonotype has a count of ten or more. CDR3 DNA: TGCAGCGTTTTTTTGGTCTACGAGCAGTACTTC. Protein sequence: CSVFLVYEQYF. The V and J genes are TRBV29-1 and TRBJ2-7; the D is unclear. CDR1 and CDR2 (germline): SQVTM, ANQGSEA. Deletions cut 5 bases from V and 3 bases from J, with 8 bases between. The CDR3 totals 11 residues.

The sample holds many counts of this clonotype. The chain carries TRBV28 and TRBJ1-3; D gene uncertain. CDR1 and CDR2 from the germline V gene are MDHEN and SYDVKM. Trimming left V 4 bases short and J 8 bases short, with 6 bases between. The CDR3 is made up of 11 amino acids. CDR3 nucleotides: TGTGCCAGCAGTTGGACGCACACCATATATTTT. Encoded protein: CASSWTHTIYF.

In its sample, this clonotype was seen many times. The V and J genes are TRBV12-3 or TRBV12-4 and TRBJ2-3; no firm D call. V was pared by 1 base and J by 2 bases, with 4 bases between. The CDR3 totals 13 residues. The CDR3 loop is CASSLGNTDTQYF. In nucleotides, the CDR3 is TGTGCCAGCAGTTTAGGCAACACAGATACGCAGTATTTT.

This clonotype occurred a few times. DNA for the CDR3: TGTGCCAGCGGAAGAACAGGGGGCTCCTACGAGCAGTACTTC. Translation: CASGRTGGSYEQYF. The chain carries TRBV6-5 and TRBJ2-7, with TRBD1 identical over 8 bases. Trimming removed 8 bases from V and 0 bases from J; junction bases left unmatched: 6. Germline V CDR1 and CDR2: MNHEY, SVGAGI. The CDR3 extends over 14 amino acids.

The chain couples TRBV5-8 to TRBJ2-6; TRBD1 or TRBD2 may be the D gene (5 bases each). This CDR3 spans 14 amino acids. The germline gives CDR1 SGHTS, CDR2 YDEGEE. The ends were cut back, 4 bases at V and 6 bases at J, with 11 bases in the middle. The CDR3 reads CASSLGGLANVLTF. CDR3 DNA sequence: TGTGCCAGCAGCCTTGGGGGTTTGGCCAACGTCCTGACTTTC.

The V call is TRBV29-1, the J call TRBJ2-1; D not resolved. Germline CDR1 reads SQVTM; CDR2 reads ANQGSEA. The ends were cut back, 4 bases at V and 6 bases at J, with 16 bases in the middle. This CDR3 comprises 14 residues. In DNA form, the CDR3 reads TGCAGCGTTGGGTCCTATACCACCCCCAATGAGCAGTTCTTC. Translating it yields CSVGSYTTPNEQFF.

A few counts support this clonotype. The chain uses TRBV6-2 or TRBV6-3 and TRBJ2-2; TRBD2 aligns across 8 bases. Germline V CDR1 and CDR2: MNHEY, SVGEGT. J was trimmed by 0 bases and V by 6 bases; bases with no gene match: 3. The CDR3 is 15 amino acids. The CDR3 loop is CASRTGLANTGELFF. Here the CDR3 DNA reads TGTGCCAGCAGGACGGGACTAGCGAACACCGGGGAGCTGTTTTTT.

This chain connects TRBV2 to TRBJ2-1, with 8 bases aligning to TRBD2. V gave up 2 bases and J gave up 7 bases; unmatched junction bases: 4. Germline loops: CDR1 SNHLY, CDR2 FYNNEI. CDR3 length: 14 residues. CDR3 region: CASSEWSGGNEQFF. CDR3 DNA sequence: TGTGCCAGCAGTGAATGGTCGGGAGGGAATGAGCAGTTCTTC.

V gene TRBV28 combines with J gene TRBJ2-7; 15 bases align to TRBD2. The CDR3 runs 14 residues. Unmatched junction bases numbered 6, after V lost 2 bases and J lost 13 bases. Germline V CDR1 and CDR2: MDHEN, SYDVKM. CDR3 coding DNA: TGTGCCAGCAGTTTAGGACTAGCGGGAGGGCCACTTTACTTC. Protein product: CASSLGLAGGPLYF.

This clonotype was observed many times. This chain uses TRBV6-2 or TRBV6-3 with TRBJ2-1, with 12 bases lining up with TRBD2. V was clipped by 2 bases and J by 1 base; unmatched bases: 6. Germline-derived CDR1 and CDR2 are MNHEY and SVGEGT. This CDR3 has 18 residues. The CDR3 is CASSYPKTSGSSYNEQFF. For the CDR3, the DNA is TGTGCCAGCAGTTACCCAAAGACTAGCGGGAGTTCCTACAATGAGCAGTTCTTC.

The chain has TRBV7-2 and TRBJ2-7; D possibly corresponds to TRBD2 (6 bases). From germline, CDR1 is SGHTA and CDR2 FQGNSA. The length of the CDR3 is 14 residues. V was clipped by 0 bases and J by 3 bases, with 9 bases between them. CDR3 loop: CASSLAGTVYEQYF. In nucleotides, the CDR3 is TGTGCCAGCAGCTTAGCAGGGACTGTCTACGAGCAGTACTTC.

This clonotype was counted many times. The chain uses TRBV6-5 and TRBJ2-4; tentatively, D is TRBD1 (6 bases). Looked up from germline, CDR1 is MNHEY and CDR2 is SVGAGI. Trimming took off 5 bases at V and 4 bases at J, with 18 bases between the two ends. This CDR3 contains 16 residues. The CDR3 region is CASSPGQPTLKNIQYF. The CDR3 DNA follows: TGTGCCAGCAGTCCAGGACAGCCGACCTTAAAAAACATTCAGTACTTC.

V usage is TRBV24-1 and J usage is TRBJ2-1; possibly TRBD2 for D (6 bases). Germline assignment: CDR1 KGHDR and CDR2 SFDVKD. This CDR3 is built from 13 residues. The V and J ends lost 4 bases and 12 bases respectively, with 15 bases between them. CDR3 protein: CATSERGRRGQFF. The DNA for the CDR3 is TGTGCCACCAGTGAGAGGGGTCGGAGGGGGCAGTTCTTC.

The rearrangement joins TRBV19 to TRBJ2-1, with D possibly being TRBD2 (6 bases). Germline CDR1 reads LNHDA; CDR2 reads SQIVND (reference sequence). The CDR3 runs 15 residues. Between the trimmed V and J ends, which lost 3 bases and 3 bases, there was a span of 12 bases. The chain's CDR3 is CASSMGEALYNEQFF. As DNA, the CDR3 is TGTGCCAGTAGTATGGGGGAGGCGCTCTACAATGAGCAGTTCTTC.

Many counts were recorded for this clonotype. The chain recombines TRBV29-1 with TRBJ2-2; the D gene is possibly TRBD2 (6 bases). This CDR3 is 13 amino acids long. V was shortened by 7 bases and J by 2 bases, with 11 bases between the two germline ends. Germline assignment: CDR1 SQVTM and CDR2 ANQGSEA. The CDR3 coding sequence is TGCAGCGCCCTGGGGACTAACACCGGGGAGCTGTTTTTT. It is translated as CSALGTNTGELFF.

This clonotype has only a few counts. J is TRBJ1-3 and V is TRBV7-3; D is unresolved. The CDR3 is made up of 16 amino acids. Trimming removed 5 bases from V and 0 bases from J, with 14 bases in between. Germline assignment: CDR1 SGHTA and CDR2 FQGTGA. CDR3 loop: CASSPGLDLSGNTIYF. In DNA form, the CDR3 reads TGTGCCAGCAGCCCCGGTTTGGACCTCTCTGGAAACACCATATATTTT.

By its share, this clonotype is medium-sized (0.01 to 0.1%). The V and J genes are TRBV29-1 and TRBJ2-5; TRBD1 aligns across 8 bases. The ends lost 1 base at V and 6 bases at J; junction bases unmatched: 4. Germline V gene data show CDR1 as SQVTM and CDR2 as ANQGSEA. The CDR3 is 13 residues long. CDR3 nucleotide sequence: TGCAGCGTTGAAGTCGGACAGGGAAAGACCCAGTACTTC. Amino acids: CSVEVGQGKTQYF.

This clonotype has more than one count but fewer than ten. This sequence joins TRBV4-2 and TRBJ2-3; 14 bases are a match to TRBD2. The CDR3 covers 16 residues. Trimming removed 3 bases from V and 9 bases from J; junction bases left unmatched: 8. Germline V gene data show CDR1 as LGHNA and CDR2 as YNFKEQ. As DNA, the CDR3 is TGTGCCAGCAGCCACCTCCGGGGACTAGCGGGAGACACGCAGTATTTT. Translated, it gives CASSHLRGLAGDTQYF.

This clonotype was detected only a few times. This chain's CDR3 is CASSPDRASPLHF. Written as DNA, the CDR3 is TGTGCCAGCAGCCCGGACCGGGCTTCACCCCTCCACTTT. This chain joins TRBV7-3 and TRBJ1-6; D is undetermined. V dropped 5 bases and J dropped 9 bases, with 11 bases sitting between them. The CDR3 sequence is 13 residues long. Per germline, CDR1 SGHTA and CDR2 FQGTGA. The whole variable domain, filled in from reference TRBV7-3 and TRBJ1-6, reads GAGVSQTPSNKVTEKGKYVELRCDPISGHTALYWYRQSLGQGPEFLIYFQGTGAADDSGLPNDRFFAVRPEGSVSTLKIQRTERGDSAVYLCASSPDRASPLHFGNGTRLTVT.